The sample holds many counts of the clone carrying this T cell receptor beta chain. Its antigen remains unknown. Mismatch with germline at one junction end may stem from a read error. This record comes from a study of regulatory T cells in long-lasting Graves disease. Study-wide findings and caveats: TRBV28, TRBJ1-2 and TRBJ2-5 were favored in persistent disease.

CDR3-region Arm-PCR and iRepertoire HTBI primers produced the TCR beta libraries. MiXCR was run by TCRdb on the multiplex PCR reads, yielding one entry per CDR3 protein. The table lists 450,000 or so distinct CDR3 sequences, about a fifth of them singletons. Time point meaning: persistent/refractory GD, antithyroid drugs over 5 years with positive TRAb. With RNA extracted from PBMCs as input, the TCR library was made. The CDR3 runs to 16 residues. The germline gives CDR1 SGHRS, CDR2 YFSETQ. V is TRBV5-1 and J is TRBJ2-2, with D tentatively TRBD1 (6 bases). This clonotype was sampled from a female donor with Graves disease. Here the sequenced sample was peripheral blood mononuclear cells (PBMCs), taken when the disease was refractory, from a patient treated with antithyroid drugs. CDR3 DNA: TGTGCCAGCAGCTTGGGGGCAGGATCGAACACCGGGGAGCTGTTTTTT. Its translation: CASSLGAGSNTGELFF.